The 19 T cell receptor beta chains in this list originate from one sample, sequenced in a study of T-cell reconstitution after alpha-beta-depleted transplantation in children. During its preparation, the TCRbeta library received unique molecular identifiers. From the PCR reads, TCRdb called clonotypes with MiXCR, one entry per CDR3 protein. The data contain approximately 190,000 distinct CDR3 sequences, roughly 6% of them seen just once; the ten biggest clones take up around 4.3%. The source material was PBMCs, sampled before TCRalphabeta/CD19-depleted stem cell transplant. Receptors originate from a girl less than two years old with combined immunodeficiency, due to receive a stem cell transplant.

This clonotype has at least ten counts. The rearrangement links TRBV7-2 to TRBJ1-6, with D possibly TRBD1 on 5 matching bases. Per the germline V gene, CDR1 is SGHTA and CDR2 is FQGNSA. The CDR3 spans 16 residues. V lost 2 bases and J lost 7, with 15 bases in between. The CDR3 DNA sequence: TGTGCCAGCAGCTTAAGGGAACAGGCGCTCAATTCACCCCTCCACTTT. Encoded protein: CASSLREQALNSPLHF.

Many counts were recorded for this clonotype. The rearrangement uses TRBV24-1 and TRBJ2-7; 7 nucleotides align to TRBD1. Germline V gene data show CDR1 as KGHDR and CDR2 as SFDVKD. Trimming at V came to 5 bases and at J to 3 bases, leaving 9 bases not matched to a gene. This CDR3 has 15 amino acids. In DNA, the CDR3 is TGTGCCACCAGTGCCCCTAAGCCAGGGGGCTACGAGCAGTACTTC. The encoded protein is CATSAPKPGGYEQYF.

This clonotype was recorded many times. The chain combines TRBV9 with TRBJ2-5; 11 bases line up with TRBD1. Losses at the gene ends were 4 bases for V and 5 bases for J; bases not matched to a gene: 7. This CDR3 contains 15 residues. Germline V gene sequence: CDR1 SGDLS, CDR2 YYNGEE. The CDR3 DNA reads TGTGCCAGCAGCACCGGGACAGGGGGATTGGAGACCCAGTACTTC. Amino acids: CASSTGTGGLETQYF.

This clonotype was counted ten times or more. The V gene is TRBV29-1, the J gene TRBJ2-1, with D unresolved. CDR3 length equals 15 residues. Trimming cost V 4 bases and J 7 bases, with 20 bases left between them. From germline, CDR1 is SQVTM and CDR2 ANQGSEA. CDR3 residues: CSVAPRVRSRNEQFF. The CDR3 nucleotides read TGCAGCGTTGCCCCCCGGGTCAGGAGTCGTAATGAGCAGTTCTTC.

This clonotype was detected many times. This chain uses TRBV4-1 with TRBJ1-1; D remains unclear. This CDR3 has 13 residues. V was shortened by 0 bases and J by 8 bases, with 10 bases between the two germline ends. Germline CDR1 is MGHRA and CDR2 is YSYEKL. The CDR3 here is CASSQEYWSEAFF. CDR3 nucleotide sequence: TGCGCCAGCAGCCAAGAATACTGGTCGGAAGCTTTCTTT.

Only a few counts were recorded for this clonotype. The rearrangement links TRBV29-1 to TRBJ2-5; D is uncertain. CDR3 size: 15 residues. Germline V gives CDR1 SQVTM, CDR2 ANQGSEA. Trimming stripped 3 bases from V and 5 bases from J, with 19 bases between. CDR3 amino acids: CSVDGWTYPVETQYF. The CDR3 coding sequence is TGCAGCGTTGACGGATGGACCTACCCGGTGGAGACCCAGTACTTC.

This clonotype was seen repeatedly, ten times or more. CDR3 DNA sequence: TGTGCCAGCTCGCGGGAACGGTACGAGCAGTACTTC. Its translation: CASSRERYEQYF. V and J are TRBV28 and TRBJ2-7; D is possibly TRBD2 (6 bases). Germline V lookup: CDR1 MDHEN, CDR2 SYDVKM. The V and J ends lost 8 bases and 4 bases respectively, with 12 bases between them. This CDR3 has 12 amino acids.

This clonotype was observed many times. The V gene is TRBV12-3 or TRBV12-4, the J gene TRBJ2-3; TRBD2 matches at 10 bases. This CDR3 contains 15 residues. The V segment lost 0 bases and the J segment 5 bases; nucleotides outside the gene matches: 2. This chain's CDR3 is CASSLAGLAIDTQYF. For the CDR3, the DNA is TGTGCCAGCAGTTTAGCGGGACTAGCGATAGATACGCAGTATTTT.

This clonotype was seen repeatedly, ten times or more. The chain uses TRBV29-1 and TRBJ2-7; D is ambiguous. CDR3 length equals 11 residues. The germline V gene encodes CDR1 SQVTM and CDR2 ANQGSEA. The V end was cut by 6 bases, the J end by 1 base, with 7 bases between. CDR3 DNA: TGCAGCGTCAGAGTGTCCTACGAGCAGTACTTC. Its translation is CSVRVSYEQYF.

This clonotype was observed at least ten times. This chain connects TRBV4-1 to TRBJ2-7, with TRBD1 identical over 7 bases. Germline V lookup: CDR1 MGHRA, CDR2 YSYEKL. After removal of 4 bases from V and 6 bases from J, the junction contained 15 bases not matched to a gene. The CDR3 has 16 residues. This CDR3 is CASSPLQTGTAGEQYF. CDR3 coding DNA: TGCGCCAGCAGCCCGCTTCAGACAGGGACGGCGGGCGAGCAGTACTTC.

This clonotype was detected a few times. J is TRBJ1-1 and V is TRBV12-3 or TRBV12-4, with unresolved D. V was cut by 3 bases and J by 4 bases, with 9 bases left in between. CDR3 length: 13 amino acids. CDR3 in DNA: TGTGCCAGCAGTTTTGGGCCTCGCACTGAAGCTTTCTTT. Its translation is CASSFGPRTEAFF.

For this clonotype: At one end, the junction sequence differs from germline, possibly due to a read error. The chain links TRBV3-1 to TRBJ2-5, with 8 bases fitting TRBD1. The CDR3 length is 17 residues. Germline V lookup: CDR1 LGHDT, CDR2 YNNKEL (reference sequence). Here the CDR3 DNA reads TGTACCAGCAGCGAACCGACAGGGGACGAACCCCAAGAGACCCAGTACTTC. Translating it yields CTSSEPTGDEPQETQYF.

The rearrangement links TRBV12-3 or TRBV12-4 to TRBJ2-5, with 10 bases aligning to TRBD2. Losses at the gene ends were 6 bases for V and 2 bases for J; bases not matched to a gene: 21. The CDR3 consists of 20 residues. CDR3 residues: CASSQHNPNLLAGLQETQYF. The CDR3 bases are TGTGCCAGCAGCCAACACAACCCTAACTTACTAGCGGGATTGCAAGAGACCCAGTACTTC.

This clonotype was observed at least ten times. The chain recombines TRBV7-2 with TRBJ2-2; D unclear. The V end lost 5 bases, the J end lost 6 bases, and 16 bases lay between the germline ends. The CDR3 covers 15 residues. The germline CDR1 and CDR2 sequences are SGHTA and FQGNSA. CDR3 in amino acids: CASSHLMGRPGELFF. The CDR3 DNA reads as TGTGCCAGCAGCCACTTGATGGGCCGACCCGGGGAGCTGTTTTTT.

This clonotype was observed a handful of times. The chain links TRBV6-5 to TRBJ1-1, with D perhaps matching TRBD1 (5 bases). Looked up from germline, CDR1 is MNHEY and CDR2 is SVGAGI. Trimming took off 2 bases at V and 10 bases at J, with 11 bases between the two ends. CDR3 length: 12 residues. The CDR3 nucleotides are TGTGCCAGCAGTTACGGGGGACCTGTAGCTTTCTTT. It translates to CASSYGGPVAFF.

This clonotype has at least ten counts. The chain is built from TRBV7-2 and TRBJ2-7, with 8 positions matching TRBD2. Germline loops: CDR1 SGHTA, CDR2 FQGNSA. V was pared by 2 bases and J by 5 bases, with 8 bases of the junction left unmatched. This CDR3 is built from 15 residues. DNA of the CDR3: TGTGCCAGCAGCTTATCGGGAGGGGGGGTCCACGAGCAGTACTTC. This gives the protein CASSLSGGGVHEQYF. Looking up the rest from reference TRBV7-2 and TRBJ2-7 gives the full variable domain: GAGVSQSPSNKVTEKGKDVELRCDPISGHTALYWYRQSLGQGLEFLIYFQGNSAPDKSGLPSDRFSAERTGGSVSTLTIQRTQQEDSAVYLCASSLSGGGVHEQYFGPGTRLTVT.

This rearrangement joins TRBV6-5 to TRBJ2-7; tentative D call: TRBD2 (6 bases). Trimming took off 4 bases at V and 2 bases at J, with 18 bases between the two ends. CDR1 is MNHEY and CDR2 is SVGAGI in the germline V gene. This CDR3 region has 16 residues. The CDR3 is CASSLIPGGSTYEQYF. Written as DNA, the CDR3 is TGTGCCAGCAGTTTAATACCCGGGGGATCAACCTACGAGCAGTACTTC.

This clonotype came up many times. The chain recombines TRBV28 with TRBJ2-3, with 8 bases that match TRBD1. Per the germline V gene, CDR1 is MDHEN and CDR2 is SYDVKM. Trimming cost V 1 base and J 2 bases; bases outside gene matches: 14. The CDR3 has 19 amino acids. Here the CDR3 DNA reads TGTGCCAGCAGTTTATACGAACCAATTCCGGGACAGGACACAGATACGCAGTATTTT. Residues: CASSLYEPIPGQDTDTQYF.

This clonotype has just a few counts. The chain uses TRBV12-3 or TRBV12-4 and TRBJ2-7; D not certain. Trimming cost V 7 bases and J 2 bases, with 15 bases left between them. CDR3 length: 14 residues. CDR3 residues: CASTSRRSPYEQYF. For the CDR3, the DNA is TGTGCCAGCACCTCTCGTCGCTCCCCCTACGAGCAGTACTTC.